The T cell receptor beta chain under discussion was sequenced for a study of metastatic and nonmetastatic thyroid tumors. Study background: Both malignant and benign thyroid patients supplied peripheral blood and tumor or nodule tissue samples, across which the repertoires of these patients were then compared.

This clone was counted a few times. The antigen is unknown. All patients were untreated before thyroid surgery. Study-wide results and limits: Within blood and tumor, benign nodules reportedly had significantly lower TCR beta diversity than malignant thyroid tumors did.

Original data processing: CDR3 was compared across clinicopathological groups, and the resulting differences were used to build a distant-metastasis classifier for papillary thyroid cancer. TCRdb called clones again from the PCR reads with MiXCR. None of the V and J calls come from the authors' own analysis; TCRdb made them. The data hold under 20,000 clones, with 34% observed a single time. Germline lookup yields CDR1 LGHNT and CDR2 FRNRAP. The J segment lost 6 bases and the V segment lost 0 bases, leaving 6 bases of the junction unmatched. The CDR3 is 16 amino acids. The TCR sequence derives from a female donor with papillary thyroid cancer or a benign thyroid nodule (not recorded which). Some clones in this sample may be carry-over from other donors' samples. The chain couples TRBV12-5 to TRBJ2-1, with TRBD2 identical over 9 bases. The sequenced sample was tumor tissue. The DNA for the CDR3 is TGTGCTAGTGGTTTGGTACGGGCGGGAGGGCTCAATGAGCAGTTCTTC. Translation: CASGLVRAGGLNEQFF.